This T cell receptor beta chain came from a study of blood T cell repertoires in COVID-19. Study summary: Collection of acute and convalescent COVID-19 samples took place in the United States, Italy and Spain. T cells, B-cell-depleted T cells, or PBMCs provided the cDNA or gDNA that served as material.

Authors' analysis steps: Estimation of nucleated cell counts was performed using reference gene primer amplification. Using immunoSEQ multiplex PCR, the repertoire was profiled, and TCRdb retains in-frame clones only, with some absent. The DNA was the basis for D and trimming; V, J and clone size are from that table. The profile covers roughly 100,000 clones, with roughly 90% appearing a single time and roughly 5.6% taken by the ten largest. Followed longitudinally, the Seattle patients had been enrolled during active infection. This CDR3 is 15 amino acids long. Deletions cut 1 base from V and 0 bases from J, with 7 bases between. Germline-derived CDR1 and CDR2 are MNHNY and SVGAGI (reference sequence).

This chain joins TRBV6-6 and TRBJ2-1; unclear D gene. The sequenced sample was peripheral blood. The receptor was derived from a woman between 45 and 65 years old with COVID-19, enrolled during active disease. Written as DNA, the CDR3 is TGTGCCAGCAGTTACTATGGTAGCTCCTACAATGAGCAGTTCTTC. Protein sequence: CASSYYGSSYNEQFF.